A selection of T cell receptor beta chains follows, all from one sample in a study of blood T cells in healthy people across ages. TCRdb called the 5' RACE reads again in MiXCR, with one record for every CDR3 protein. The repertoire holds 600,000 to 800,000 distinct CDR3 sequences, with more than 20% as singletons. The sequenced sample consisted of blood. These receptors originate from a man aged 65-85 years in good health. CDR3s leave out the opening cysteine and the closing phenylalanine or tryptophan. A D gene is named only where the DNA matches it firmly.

ASGTGRQETQY,.,TRBJ2-5,TRBV11-1
ASSLERQNNEQF,.,TRBJ2-1,TRBV7-2
SVGWDRAGEQY,TRBD1,TRBJ2-7,TRBV29-1
ASSKRPGEETQY,.,TRBJ2-5,TRBV7-2
ASSESRGPSMEKLF,.,TRBJ1-4,TRBV25-1
ASSRDLSSPLH,.,TRBJ1-6,TRBV3-1
ASSLSSGVEQY,TRBD2,TRBJ2-7,TRBV7-9
SVGQGLMGYGYT,TRBD1,TRBJ1-2,TRBV29-1
ASQRGSYEQY,.,TRBJ2-7,TRBV3-1
ASSAQWPEVNEQF,.,TRBJ2-1,TRBV6-1
SAEDRNSPLH,.,TRBJ1-6,TRBV20-1
ASSLWAGGEQF,TRBD2,TRBJ2-1,TRBV7-2
ASSFNDEQF,.,.,TRBV11-1
ASSVGGNAGNTIY,.,TRBJ1-3,TRBV9
ASSFGQPEQF,.,TRBJ2-1,TRBV7-2
ASSLWSWGTGNEQF,.,TRBJ2-1,TRBV28
SARADINQPQH,.,TRBJ1-5,TRBV20-1
ASSQDLAGETQY,TRBD2,TRBJ2-5,TRBV4-2
ASGDAGAYGYT,.,TRBJ1-2,TRBV6-2/TRBV6-3
ASSAGTGELF,.,TRBJ2-2,TRBV7-8
ASSPWTDLNEQF,.,.,TRBV7-9
AISSLAEHTGELF,TRBD2,TRBJ2-2,TRBV10-3
ASSQFSGLTDTQY,.,TRBJ2-3,TRBV3-1
SAHPGGGSETQY,TRBD2,.,TRBV20-1
ASSLVFQGKAYEQY,.,TRBJ2-7,TRBV12-3/TRBV12-4
ASSYSGTGDRSYGYT,TRBD1,TRBJ1-2,TRBV27
ASSPTSGRYQETQY,TRBD2,TRBJ2-5,TRBV10-1
SASNLAVVRYNEQF,.,.,TRBV20-1